Reported below is one T cell receptor beta chain. The CDR3 length is 15 residues. Trimming shortened V by 5 bases and J by 2 bases, and 13 bases separated the two germline ends. The germline gives CDR1 SNHLY, CDR2 FYNNEI. This entry is derived from a study of blood T cell repertoires in COVID-19. Looking at the study overall: T cells, B-cell-depleted T cells, or PBMCs provided the cDNA or gDNA that served as material.

Original data processing: It was from reference gene primer amplification that nucleated cell counts were estimated. Profiled with immunoSEQ multiplex PCR; TCRdb holds only in-frame clones, not every one. D and trimming come from the DNA, and the V and J calls and clone size come from that table. Of more than 85,000 clones listed, around 78% were seen once; the top ten hold roughly 20%. This clonotype originated in a woman aged 55-70 years with acute or convalescent COVID-19. The genes are TRBV2 and TRBJ1-5; D perhaps matches TRBD1 (5 bases). Sequencing used peripheral blood. The CDR3 nucleotides are TGTGCCAGCAGTAGGGGAACCTGGGGCAATCAGCCCCAGCATTTT. This codes for CASSRGTWGNQPQHF.